These 16 T cell receptor beta chains were sequenced from one sample in a study of radiotherapy plus CTLA-4 blockade in lung cancer. The method was immunoSEQ multiplex PCR; TCRdb's version includes in-frame clones alone and lacks a portion of them. Here the sample spans 60,000 to 70,000 clones, 79% being singletons. Source: peripheral blood, taken from a patient treated with radiotherapy plus ipilimumab. The receptors stem from a human donor with non-small cell lung cancer who had a complete response to radiotherapy plus ipilimumab.

This chain links TRBV19 with TRBJ1-2, with a tentative D call TRBD1 (5 bases). Germline V gives CDR1 LNHDA, CDR2 SQIVND (reference sequence). Trimming left V 4 bases short and J 2 bases short, with 17 bases between. The CDR3 extends over 16 amino acids. This chain's CDR3 is CASSSSGTLENYGYTF. CDR3 coding DNA: TGTGCCAGTAGTAGTTCCGGGACGTTAGAGAACTATGGCTACACCTTC.

V usage is TRBV6-4 and J usage is TRBJ2-3; tentatively, D is TRBD2 (5 bases). Trimming shortened V by 1 base and J by 0 bases, and 5 bases separated the two germline ends. CDR3 size: 14 residues. The germline gives CDR1 MRHNA, CDR2 SNTAGT. This CDR3 is CASSDLASTDTQYF. The CDR3 DNA reads TGTGCCAGCAGTGACTTAGCGAGCACAGATACGCAGTATTTT.

The chain recombines TRBV6-4 with TRBJ2-2; 11 bases are shared with TRBD1. This CDR3 spans 14 amino acids. Trimming cost V 8 bases and J 5 bases; bases outside gene matches: 4. From germline, CDR1 is MRHNA and CDR2 SNTAGT. This chain's CDR3 is CASAGQGATGELFF. CDR3 sequence (DNA): TGTGCCAGCGCTGGACAGGGGGCAACCGGGGAGCTGTTTTTT.

V and J are TRBV9 and TRBJ2-3; D is uncertain. CDR1 is SGDLS, CDR2 YYNGEE, per germline. CDR3 length equals 14 residues. V was clipped by 0 bases and J by 4 bases, with 9 bases between them. The CDR3 here is CASSVVDQADTQYF. CDR3 nucleotides: TGTGCCAGCAGCGTAGTAGATCAAGCAGATACGCAGTATTTT.

The rearrangement uses TRBV9 and TRBJ1-6; D remains ambiguous. The CDR3 covers 12 residues. V lost 5 bases and J 8 bases, leaving 8 bases between the germline ends. In germline, CDR1 is SGDLS, CDR2 YYNGEE. CDR3 in DNA: TGTGCCAGCAGAGCCCGGGATTCACCCCTCCACTTT. This encodes CASRARDSPLHF. Based on the CDR3 plus reference TRBV9 and TRBJ1-6, the full variable domain is DSGVTQTPKHLITATGQRVTLRCSPRSGDLSVYWYQQSLDQGLQFLIQYYNGEERAKGNILERFSAQQFPDLHSELNLSSLELGDSALYFCASRARDSPLHFGNGTRLTVT.

The chain carries TRBV7-6 and TRBJ2-2; tentatively, D is TRBD1 (8 bases). Germline V gene lookup returns CDR1 SGHVS and CDR2 FNYEAQ. The CDR3 has 14 residues. The germline V and J ends were trimmed by 5 bases and 7 bases, with 14 bases remaining between them. As DNA, the CDR3 is TGTGCCAGCAGCCCTTACAGGGGGGGCGGGGAGCTGTTTTTT. Protein: CASSPYRGGGELFF.

The CDR3 loop reads CASSFGTSGSVSFNEQFF. The CDR3 DNA reads TGTGCCAGCAGCTTCGGGACTAGCGGGAGTGTTAGTTTCAATGAGCAGTTCTTC. The chain couples TRBV11-3 to TRBJ2-1; 14 bases align to TRBD2. The V gene's germline CDR1 is SGHNT and CDR2 YENEEA. The J segment lost 6 bases and the V segment lost 3 bases, leaving 10 bases of the junction unmatched. The CDR3 is made up of 18 amino acids.

This clone is a singleton in its sample. The J gene is TRBJ2-1, the V gene TRBV5-8, with TRBD2 as a possible D gene (7 bases). Trimming cost V 0 bases and J 6 bases, with 22 bases left between them. The CDR3 totals 18 residues. Germline assignment: CDR1 SGHTS and CDR2 YDEGEE. The CDR3 region has the DNA TGTGCCAGCAGCTTGGTCTACGGTTGGGGGGGGCACGGCAATGAGCAGTTCTTC. Translation gives CASSLVYGWGGHGNEQFF.

The CDR3: CSVGTGGGFATNEKLFF. CDR3 bases: TGCAGCGTTGGGACAGGAGGGGGTTTTGCAACTAATGAAAAACTGTTTTTT. The gene calls are TRBV29-1 and TRBJ1-4; TRBD1 agrees at 7 bases. This CDR3 is built from 17 residues. Germline V gene lookup returns CDR1 SQVTM and CDR2 ANQGSEA. Trimming at V came to 4 bases and at J to 0 bases, leaving 11 bases not matched to a gene.

This chain joins TRBV20-1 and TRBJ1-1; no reliable D call. The V and J ends lost 4 bases and 3 bases respectively, with 3 bases between them. The length of the CDR3 is 10 residues. Looked up from germline, CDR1 is DFQATT and CDR2 is SNEGSKA (reference sequence). The CDR3 DNA sequence: TGCAGTGCTACCTACACTGAAGCTTTCTTT. It specifies CSATYTEAFF.

The table lists this clone with a few counts. The identical CDR3 is also encoded by other nucleotide sequences in the sample. The V and J genes are TRBV9 and TRBJ2-7; TRBD1 agrees at 9 bases. This CDR3 region has 15 residues. Germline loops: CDR1 SGDLS, CDR2 YYNGEE. Losses at the gene ends were 4 bases for V and 3 bases for J; bases not matched to a gene: 8. The CDR3 nucleotides read TGTGCCAGCAGCAAAGGGGGACAGGGCGACTACGAGCAGTACTTC. Its protein product is CASSKGGQGDYEQYF. The variable domain in full, with the rest retrieved from reference TRBV9 and TRBJ2-7, is DSGVTQTPKHLITATGQRVTLRCSPRSGDLSVYWYQQSLDQGLQFLIQYYNGEERAKGNILERFSAQQFPDLHSELNLSSLELGDSALYFCASSKGGQGDYEQYFGPGTRLTVT.

V and J are TRBV11-2 and TRBJ2-2, with D tentatively TRBD1 or TRBD2 (5 bases each). The CDR3 is 14 residues long. V was trimmed by 5 bases and J by 7 bases, leaving 14 bases between them. Looked up from germline, CDR1 is SGHAT and CDR2 is FQNNGV. The CDR3 nucleotides read TGTGCCAGCAGCCCCACCAGGGCGGGCGGGGAGCTGTTTTTT. Protein: CASSPTRAGGELFF.

The J gene is TRBJ1-2, the V gene TRBV6-5; no clear D gene. Trimming stripped 6 bases from V and 4 bases from J, with 12 bases between. Per germline, CDR1 MNHEY and CDR2 SVGAGI. The CDR3 spans 13 residues. The CDR3 sequence: CASRSPVPYGYTF. CDR3 DNA sequence: TGTGCCAGCAGATCCCCAGTCCCCTATGGCTACACCTTC.

V is TRBV28 and J is TRBJ1-5; D is perhaps TRBD1 (5 bases). CDR3 length: 14 residues. CDR1 and CDR2 from the germline V gene are MDHEN and SYDVKM. Trimming shortened V by 3 bases and J by 4 bases, and 10 bases separated the two germline ends. CDR3 sequence reads: CASSFGTENQPQHF. Here the CDR3 DNA reads TGTGCCAGCAGTTTCGGGACGGAAAATCAGCCCCAGCATTTT.

V gene TRBV7-6 combines with J gene TRBJ1-3; weak D call: TRBD1 (5 bases). Germline values: CDR1 SGHVS, CDR2 FNYEAQ. V shed 3 bases and J shed 0 bases, with 9 bases lying between them. The CDR3 runs to 15 residues. CDR3 in DNA: TGTGCCAGCAGCTTCCAGGGATACTCTGGAAACACCATATATTTT. It specifies CASSFQGYSGNTIYF.

This rearrangement joins TRBV5-1 to TRBJ1-5, with unresolved D. From germline, CDR1 is SGHRS and CDR2 YFSETQ. Trimming left V 0 bases short and J 4 bases short, with 11 bases between. CDR3 length equals 15 residues. The DNA for the CDR3 is TGCGCCAGCAGCTTGGTGCCAGCGAATAATCAGCCCCAGCATTTT. Residues: CASSLVPANNQPQHF.